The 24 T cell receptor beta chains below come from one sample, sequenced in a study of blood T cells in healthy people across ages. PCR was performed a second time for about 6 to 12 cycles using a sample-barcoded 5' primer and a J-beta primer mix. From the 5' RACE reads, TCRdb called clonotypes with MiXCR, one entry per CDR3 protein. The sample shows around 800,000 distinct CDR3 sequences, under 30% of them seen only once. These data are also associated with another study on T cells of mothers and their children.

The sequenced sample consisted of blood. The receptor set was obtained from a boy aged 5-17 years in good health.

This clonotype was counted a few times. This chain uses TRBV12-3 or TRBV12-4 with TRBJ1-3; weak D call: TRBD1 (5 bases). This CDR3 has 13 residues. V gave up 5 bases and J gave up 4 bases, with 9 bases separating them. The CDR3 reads CASSERTGNTIYF. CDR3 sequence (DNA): TGTGCCAGCAGTGAAAGGACAGGAAACACCATATATTTT.

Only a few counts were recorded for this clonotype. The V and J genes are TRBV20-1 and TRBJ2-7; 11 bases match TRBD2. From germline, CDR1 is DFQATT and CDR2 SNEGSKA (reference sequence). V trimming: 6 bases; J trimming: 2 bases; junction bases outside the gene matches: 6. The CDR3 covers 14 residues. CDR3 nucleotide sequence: TGCAGTGCCAGTGATAGCGGGGGGGCCTACGAGCAGTACTTC. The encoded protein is CSASDSGGAYEQYF.

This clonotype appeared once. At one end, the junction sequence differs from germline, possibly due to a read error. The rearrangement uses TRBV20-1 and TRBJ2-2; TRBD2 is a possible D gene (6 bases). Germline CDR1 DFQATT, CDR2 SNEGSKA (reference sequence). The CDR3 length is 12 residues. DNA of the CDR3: TGCAGCACCCGGGGGAACACCGGGGAACTGTTTTTT. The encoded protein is CSTRGNTGELFF.

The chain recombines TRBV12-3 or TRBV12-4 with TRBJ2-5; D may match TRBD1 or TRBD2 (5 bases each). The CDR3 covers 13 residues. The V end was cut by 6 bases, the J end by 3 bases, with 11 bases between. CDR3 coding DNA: TGTGCCAGCAGGGTGGTGGGGGAAGAGACCCAGTACTTC. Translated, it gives CASRVVGEETQYF.

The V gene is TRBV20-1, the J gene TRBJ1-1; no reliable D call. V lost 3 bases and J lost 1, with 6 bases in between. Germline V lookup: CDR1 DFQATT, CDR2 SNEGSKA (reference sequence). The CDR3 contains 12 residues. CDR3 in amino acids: CSASSTNTEAFF. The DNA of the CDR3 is TGCAGTGCTAGTTCGACGAACACTGAAGCTTTCTTT.

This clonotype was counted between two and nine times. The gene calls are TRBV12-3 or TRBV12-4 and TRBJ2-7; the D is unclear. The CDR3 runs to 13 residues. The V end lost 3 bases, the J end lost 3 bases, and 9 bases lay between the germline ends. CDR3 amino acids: CASSFRAYYEQYF. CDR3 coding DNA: TGTGCCAGCAGTTTTAGGGCCTACTACGAGCAGTACTTC.

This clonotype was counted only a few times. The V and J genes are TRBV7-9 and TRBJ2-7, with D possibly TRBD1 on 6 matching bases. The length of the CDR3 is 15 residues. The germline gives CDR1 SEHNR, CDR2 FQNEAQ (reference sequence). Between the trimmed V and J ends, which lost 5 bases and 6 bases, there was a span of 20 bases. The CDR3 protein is CASSVAFGTKSEQYF. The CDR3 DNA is TGTGCCAGCAGCGTTGCTTTCGGGACAAAAAGCGAGCAGTACTTC.

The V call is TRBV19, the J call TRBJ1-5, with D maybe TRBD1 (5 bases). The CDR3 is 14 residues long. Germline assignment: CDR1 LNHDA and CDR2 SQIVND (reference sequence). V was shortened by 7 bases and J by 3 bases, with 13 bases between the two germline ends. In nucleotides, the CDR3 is TGTGCCAGTACTGGGGGGGATTCCAATCAGCCCCAGCATTTT. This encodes CASTGGDSNQPQHF.

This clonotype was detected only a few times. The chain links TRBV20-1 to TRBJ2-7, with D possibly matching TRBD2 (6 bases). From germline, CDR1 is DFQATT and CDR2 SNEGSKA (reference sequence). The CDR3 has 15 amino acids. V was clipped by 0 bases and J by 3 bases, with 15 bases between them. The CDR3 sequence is CSARDRRREDYEQYF. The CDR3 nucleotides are TGCAGTGCTAGAGATCGGCGCAGGGAGGACTACGAGCAGTACTTC.

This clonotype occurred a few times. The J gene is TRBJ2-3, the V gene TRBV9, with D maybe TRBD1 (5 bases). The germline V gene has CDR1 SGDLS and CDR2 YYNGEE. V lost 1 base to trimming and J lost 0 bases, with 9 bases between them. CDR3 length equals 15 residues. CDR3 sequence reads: CASSVQTASTDTQYF. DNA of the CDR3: TGTGCCAGCAGCGTACAGACAGCCAGCACAGATACGCAGTATTTT.

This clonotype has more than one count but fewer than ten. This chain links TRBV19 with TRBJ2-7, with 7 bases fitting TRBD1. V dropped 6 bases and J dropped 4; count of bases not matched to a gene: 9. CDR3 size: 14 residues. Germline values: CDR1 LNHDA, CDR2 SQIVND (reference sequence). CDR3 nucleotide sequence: TGTGCCAGTAGACTCCGACAGGGACGGTACGAGCAGTACTTC. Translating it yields CASRLRQGRYEQYF.

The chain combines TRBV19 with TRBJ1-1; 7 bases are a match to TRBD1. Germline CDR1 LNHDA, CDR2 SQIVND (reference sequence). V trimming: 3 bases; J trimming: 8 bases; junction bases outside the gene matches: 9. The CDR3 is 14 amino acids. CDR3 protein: CASSIRQGRSEAFF. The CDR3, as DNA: TGTGCCAGTAGTATTCGACAGGGAAGATCCGAAGCTTTCTTT.

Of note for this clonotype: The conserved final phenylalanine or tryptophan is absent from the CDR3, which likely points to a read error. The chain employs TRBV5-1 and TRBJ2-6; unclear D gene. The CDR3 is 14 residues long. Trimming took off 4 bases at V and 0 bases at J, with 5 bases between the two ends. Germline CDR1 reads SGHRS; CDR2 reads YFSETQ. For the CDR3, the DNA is TGCGCCAGCAGCAGGGACTCTGGGGCCAACGTCCTGACTTAC. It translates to CASSRDSGANVLTY.

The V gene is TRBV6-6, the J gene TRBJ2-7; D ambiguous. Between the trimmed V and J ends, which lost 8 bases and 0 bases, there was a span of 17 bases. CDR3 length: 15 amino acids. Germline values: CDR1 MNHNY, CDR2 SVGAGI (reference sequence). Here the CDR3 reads CASRRDAADSYEQYF. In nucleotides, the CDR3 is TGTGCCAGCCGGCGTGACGCGGCGGACTCCTACGAGCAGTACTTC.

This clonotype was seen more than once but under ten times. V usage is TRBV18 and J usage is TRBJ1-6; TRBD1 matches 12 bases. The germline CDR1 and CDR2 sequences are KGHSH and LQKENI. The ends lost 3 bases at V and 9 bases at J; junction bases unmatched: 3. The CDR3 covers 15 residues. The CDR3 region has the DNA TGTGCCAGCTCACCGGAGGGACAGGGGGCTTCACCCCTCCACTTT. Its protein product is CASSPEGQGASPLHF.

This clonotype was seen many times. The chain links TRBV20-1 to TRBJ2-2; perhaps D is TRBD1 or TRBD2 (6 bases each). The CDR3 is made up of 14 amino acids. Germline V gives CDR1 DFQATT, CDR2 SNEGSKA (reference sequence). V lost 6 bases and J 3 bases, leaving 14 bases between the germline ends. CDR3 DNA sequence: TGCAGTGCGGAGGGGGAGACTGACACCGGGGAGCTGTTTTTT. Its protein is CSAEGETDTGELFF.

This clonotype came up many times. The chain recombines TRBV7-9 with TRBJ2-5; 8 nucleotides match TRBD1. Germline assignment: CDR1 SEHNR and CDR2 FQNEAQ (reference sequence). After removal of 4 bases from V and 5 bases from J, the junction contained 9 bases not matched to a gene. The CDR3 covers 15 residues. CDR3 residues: CASSYGQGTEETQYF. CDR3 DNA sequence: TGTGCCAGCAGCTACGGACAGGGTACCGAGGAGACCCAGTACTTC.

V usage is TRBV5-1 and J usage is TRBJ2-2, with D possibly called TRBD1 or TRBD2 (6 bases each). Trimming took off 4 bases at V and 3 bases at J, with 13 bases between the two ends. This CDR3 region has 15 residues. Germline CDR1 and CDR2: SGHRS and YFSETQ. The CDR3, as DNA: TGCGCCAGCAGCCTCCCGGGGGCGGACACCGGGGAGCTGTTTTTT. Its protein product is CASSLPGADTGELFF.

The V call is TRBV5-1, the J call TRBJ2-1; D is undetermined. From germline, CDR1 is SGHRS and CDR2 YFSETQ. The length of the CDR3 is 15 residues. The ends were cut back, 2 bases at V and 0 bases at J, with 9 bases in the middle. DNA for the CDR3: TGCGCCAGCAGCTTTCTCATGAGCTCCTACAATGAGCAGTTCTTC. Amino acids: CASSFLMSSYNEQFF.

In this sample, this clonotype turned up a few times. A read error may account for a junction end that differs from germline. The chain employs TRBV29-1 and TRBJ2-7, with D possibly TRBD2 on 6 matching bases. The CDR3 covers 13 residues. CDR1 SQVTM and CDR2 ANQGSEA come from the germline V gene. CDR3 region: CSVAVGTPYEQYF. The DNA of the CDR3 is TGCAGTGTTGCGGTAGGGACTCCCTACGAGCAGTACTTC.

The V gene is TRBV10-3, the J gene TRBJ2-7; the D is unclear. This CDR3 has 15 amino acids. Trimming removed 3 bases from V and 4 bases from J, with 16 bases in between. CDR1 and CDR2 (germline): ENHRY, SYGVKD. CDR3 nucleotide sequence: TGTGCCATCAGTGACGGCTCATCTATCCCTTACGAGCAGTACTTC. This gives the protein CAISDGSSIPYEQYF.

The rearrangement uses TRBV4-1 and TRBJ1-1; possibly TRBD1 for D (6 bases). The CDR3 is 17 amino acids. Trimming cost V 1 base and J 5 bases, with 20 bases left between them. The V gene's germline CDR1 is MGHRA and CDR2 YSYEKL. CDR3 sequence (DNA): TGCGCCAGCAGCCAAGGTCAGGCCAGGGGCAGGCGGACTGAAGCTTTCTTT. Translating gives CASSQGQARGRRTEAFF.

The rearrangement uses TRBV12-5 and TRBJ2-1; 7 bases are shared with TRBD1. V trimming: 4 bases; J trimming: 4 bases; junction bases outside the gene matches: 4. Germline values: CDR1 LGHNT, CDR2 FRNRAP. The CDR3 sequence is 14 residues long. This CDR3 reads CASGSGQEYNEQFF. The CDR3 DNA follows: TGTGCTAGTGGTTCTGGACAGGAATACAATGAGCAGTTCTTC.

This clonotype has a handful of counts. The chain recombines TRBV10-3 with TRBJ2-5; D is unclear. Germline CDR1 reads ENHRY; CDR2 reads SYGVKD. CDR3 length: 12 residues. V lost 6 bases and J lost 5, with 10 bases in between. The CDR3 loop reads CAIRENGETQYF. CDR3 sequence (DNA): TGTGCCATCAGGGAGAATGGGGAGACCCAGTACTTC.